These 20 T cell receptor beta chains were sequenced from one sample in a study of beta chain features in type 1 diabetes. As every portion of the isolated RNA was reverse transcribed, the sequencing read expressed TCRB transcripts. The assay was immunoSEQ multiplex PCR, and TCRdb's table has in-frame clones only and misses some. The repertoire consists of 300,000 to 450,000 clones, with roughly 21% occurring once and the leading ten covering roughly 0.045%. Sequencing was carried out using naive CD4+ T cells from blood. The receptor source for this set is a woman aged 18-29 years in good health.

This clone was observed once. This sequence joins TRBV5-1 and TRBJ1-4, with D hard to call. V lost 4 bases to trimming and J lost 0 bases, with 10 bases between them. CDR1 is SGHRS and CDR2 is YFSETQ in the germline V gene. The CDR3 totals 15 residues. The CDR3 is CASSLDGATNEKLFF. CDR3 bases: TGCGCCAGCAGCCTGGACGGTGCAACTAATGAAAAACTGTTTTTT.

This chain links TRBV30 with TRBJ2-7; 14 bases agree with TRBD2. This CDR3 region has 14 residues. Germline V CDR1 and CDR2: GTSNPN, SVGIG (reference sequence). V was pared by 8 bases and J by 2 bases, with 5 bases of the junction left unmatched. The CDR3 spells CAGTSGSPPYEQYF. CDR3 bases: TGTGCCGGGACTAGCGGGAGTCCGCCCTACGAGCAGTACTTC.

Turning to this clone: The sample carries other DNA sequences with the same CDR3. The chain is built from TRBV30 and TRBJ1-2; the D gene is possibly TRBD1 (5 bases). Germline-derived CDR1 and CDR2 are GTSNPN and SVGIG (reference sequence). The CDR3 runs to 11 residues. V dropped 4 bases and J dropped 8 bases, with 11 bases sitting between them. The CDR3: CAWTRGYGYTF. DNA for the CDR3: TGTGCCTGGACCCGGGGGTACGGCTACACCTTC.

CDR3 sequence: CASSLRTGANYGYTF. CDR3 bases: TGTGCCAGCAGCTTAAGGACAGGGGCCAACTATGGCTACACCTTC. This chain uses TRBV7-2 with TRBJ1-2, with 9 bases matching TRBD1. Unmatched junction bases numbered 3, after V lost 2 bases and J lost 2 bases. The germline CDR1 and CDR2 sequences are SGHTA and FQGNSA. The CDR3 runs 15 residues.

A few counts support this clone. This sequence joins TRBV19 and TRBJ1-1, with 9 nucleotides matching TRBD1. The CDR3 covers 14 residues. With V trimmed by 7 bases and J by 5 bases, 8 bases remained unmatched. Looked up from germline, CDR1 is LNHDA and CDR2 is SQIVND (reference sequence). CDR3 residues: CASTLDRGRTEAFF. For the CDR3, the DNA is TGTGCCAGTACTTTGGACAGGGGTAGGACTGAAGCTTTCTTT.

J is TRBJ2-1 and V is TRBV28; a weak D match, TRBD1 (5 bases). CDR1 and CDR2 from the germline V gene are MDHEN and SYDVKM. V dropped 5 bases and J dropped 2 bases, with 13 bases sitting between them. This CDR3 is 15 amino acids long. The CDR3 loop reads CASSKSWGTYNEQFF. The CDR3 DNA reads TGTGCCAGCAGTAAAAGCTGGGGCACCTACAATGAGCAGTTCTTC.

Note on this clone: Other nucleotide sequences in the sample specify the same CDR3. The chain has TRBV5-4 and TRBJ2-7; 7 positions match TRBD1. After removal of 0 bases from V and 3 bases from J, the junction contained 3 bases not matched to a gene. Germline lookup yields CDR1 SGHNT and CDR2 YYREEE (reference sequence). The CDR3 sequence is 14 residues long. CDR3 sequence reads: CASSLDRGDYEQYF. The CDR3 region has the DNA TGTGCCAGCAGCTTGGACAGGGGCGACTACGAGCAGTACTTC. Supplemented by reference TRBV5-4 and TRBJ2-7, the full variable domain reads ETGVTQSPTHLIKTRGQQVTLRCSSQSGHNTVSWYQQALGQGPQFIFQYYREEENGRGNFPPRFSGLQFPNYSSELNVNALELDDSALYLCASSLDRGDYEQYFGPGTRLTVT.

In this sample, this clone turned up a few times. The chain carries TRBV7-9 and TRBJ1-6; 7 bases line up with TRBD1. The length of the CDR3 is 14 residues. Germline assignment: CDR1 SEHNR and CDR2 FQNEAQ (reference sequence). Germline trimming cut 4 bases from V and 9 bases from J; bases unmatched to any gene: 6. CDR3 nucleotides: TGTGCCAGCAGCTATGACAACAGGGGTTCACCCCTCCACTTT. Translating it yields CASSYDNRGSPLHF.

A few counts support this clone. The chain carries TRBV19 and TRBJ1-5; D is perhaps TRBD1 (5 bases). The CDR3 sequence is 14 residues long. Between the trimmed V and J ends, which lost 3 bases and 7 bases, there was a span of 13 bases. Germline V lookup: CDR1 LNHDA, CDR2 SQIVND (reference sequence). The CDR3: CASSMPRAGQPQHF. For the CDR3, the DNA is TGTGCCAGTAGTATGCCCAGGGCAGGACAGCCCCAGCATTTT.

Only a few counts were recorded for this clone. The V call is TRBV5-5, the J call TRBJ2-7, with 7 bases fitting TRBD1. Trimming cost V 7 bases and J 3 bases; bases outside gene matches: 7. The CDR3 totals 13 residues. Germline V gene data show CDR1 as SGHKS and CDR2 as YYEKEE (reference sequence). The CDR3 loop reads CASGLDRFYEQYF. CDR3 DNA: TGTGCCAGCGGATTGGACAGGTTCTACGAGCAGTACTTC.

CDR3 nucleotide sequence: TGTGCCAGCAGTGGGACAGGATACAATGAGCAGTTCTTC. Translating gives CASSGTGYNEQFF. This chain joins TRBV25-1 and TRBJ2-1, with 7 bases matching TRBD1. Trimming took 4 bases from V and 4 from J; bases not matched to a gene: 1. Per germline, CDR1 MGHDK and CDR2 SYGVNS. This CDR3 region has 13 residues.

Only a few counts were recorded for this clone. The chain has TRBV5-1 and TRBJ2-1, with 11 bases lining up with TRBD2. V shed 6 bases and J 6 bases; nucleotides not matched to a gene: 11. The CDR3 sequence is 16 residues long. Germline-derived CDR1 and CDR2 are SGHRS and YFSETQ. CDR3 sequence: CASKPTTSGEFNEQFF. The CDR3 bases are TGCGCCAGCAAGCCCACGACTAGCGGGGAGTTCAATGAGCAGTTCTTC.

The chain has TRBV5-1 and TRBJ2-2; TRBD1 matches at 7 bases. The V gene end was trimmed by 3 bases and the J gene end by 0 bases; junction bases not matched to a gene: 5. Germline CDR1 and CDR2: SGHRS and YFSETQ. The CDR3 spans 16 residues. CDR3 nucleotides: TGCGCCAGCAGCTCGGGGACAGTCGCGAACACCGGGGAGCTGTTTTTT. Translated: CASSSGTVANTGELFF.

The chain combines TRBV29-1 with TRBJ2-7, with D uncertain. Germline CDR1 and CDR2: SQVTM and ANQGSEA. CDR3 length equals 12 residues. Trimming left V 1 base short and J 7 bases short, with 11 bases between. CDR3 DNA: TGCAGCGTTGAAGGTGGCTTCGGGGAGCAGTACTTC. Translation: CSVEGGFGEQYF.

This clone was counted a few times. V and J are TRBV5-1 and TRBJ2-7; tentatively, D is TRBD2 (5 bases). V was pared by 2 bases and J by 3 bases, with 9 bases between. CDR1 and CDR2 (germline): SGHRS, YFSETQ. The CDR3 has 13 amino acids. The CDR3 loop reads CASSLGRDYEQYF. DNA for the CDR3: TGCGCCAGCAGCTTAGGACGGGACTACGAGCAGTACTTC. Full variable domain (missing parts from reference TRBV5-1 and TRBJ2-7): KAGVTQTPRYLIKTRGQQVTLSCSPISGHRSVSWYQQTPGQGLQFLFEYFSETQRNKGNFPGRFSGRQFSNSRSEMNVSTLELGDSALYLCASSLGRDYEQYFGPGTRLTVT.

J is TRBJ2-3 and V is TRBV7-9; 9 bases align to TRBD2. CDR1 SEHNR and CDR2 FQNEAQ come from the germline V gene (reference sequence). The CDR3 sequence is 16 residues long. V was clipped by 2 bases and J by 2 bases; unmatched bases: 5. This CDR3 reads CASSLLAGPTTDTQYF. CDR3 coding DNA: TGTGCCAGCAGCTTACTAGCGGGGCCTACCACAGATACGCAGTATTTT.

V and J are TRBV30 and TRBJ2-3, with 8 bases that match TRBD2. From germline, CDR1 is GTSNPN and CDR2 SVGIG (reference sequence). The junction had 10 bases not matched to a gene; V was cut back by 6 bases and J by 5 bases. This CDR3 comprises 14 residues. The CDR3 sequence is CACRTSQTRDTQYF. CDR3 nucleotides: TGTGCCTGCCGGACTAGCCAGACGAGAGATACGCAGTATTTT.

This clone was counted only a few times. In the same sample, other DNA sequences code for this CDR3. The chain uses TRBV25-1 and TRBJ2-2, with D possibly TRBD1 on 5 matching bases. The germline CDR1 and CDR2 sequences are MGHDK and SYGVNS. V lost 4 bases and J 5 bases, leaving 8 bases between the germline ends. The CDR3 totals 13 residues. The chain's CDR3 is CASSGQGTGELFF. CDR3 nucleotide sequence: TGTGCCAGCAGTGGGCAGGGTACCGGGGAGCTGTTTTTT.

In its sample, this clone was seen a few times. The same CDR3 also results from other DNA sequences found in this sample. The rearrangement joins TRBV29-1 to TRBJ1-2, with D tentatively TRBD1 (5 bases). V lost 4 bases to trimming and J lost 4 bases, with 10 bases between them. The CDR3 runs 12 residues. The germline CDR1 and CDR2 sequences are SQVTM and ANQGSEA. The CDR3 reads CSVVGGIYGYTF. Here the CDR3 DNA reads TGCAGCGTTGTGGGGGGGATCTATGGCTACACCTTC.

The J gene is TRBJ2-3, the V gene TRBV7-2, with 9 positions matching TRBD1. After removal of 5 bases from V and 1 base from J, the junction contained 1 base not matched to a gene. The germline V gene encodes CDR1 SGHTA and CDR2 FQGNSA. The CDR3 extends over 14 amino acids. The CDR3 is CASSRTGGTDTQYF. The CDR3 region has the DNA TGTGCCAGCAGCCGGACAGGGGGCACAGATACGCAGTATTTT.